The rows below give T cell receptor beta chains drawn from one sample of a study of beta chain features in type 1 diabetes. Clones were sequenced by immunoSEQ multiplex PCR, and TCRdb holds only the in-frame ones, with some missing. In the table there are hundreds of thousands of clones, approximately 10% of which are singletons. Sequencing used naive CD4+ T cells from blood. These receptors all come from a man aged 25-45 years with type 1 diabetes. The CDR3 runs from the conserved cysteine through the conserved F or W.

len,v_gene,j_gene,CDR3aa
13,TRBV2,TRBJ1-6,CASRGTLNSPLHF
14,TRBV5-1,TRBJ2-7,CASKLDRAFREQYF
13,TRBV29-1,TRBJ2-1,CSVEPDRYNEQFF
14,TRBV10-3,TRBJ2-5,CAISPKTGQETQYF
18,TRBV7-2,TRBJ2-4,CASSLATGFGPAKNIQYF
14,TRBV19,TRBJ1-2,CASNRPGGLYGYTF
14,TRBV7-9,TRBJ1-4,CASSRDRDNEKLFF
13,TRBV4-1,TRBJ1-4,CASSQVRREKLFF
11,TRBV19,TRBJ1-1,CASTKNTEAFF
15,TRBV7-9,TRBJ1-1,CASSLKGAGGTEAFF
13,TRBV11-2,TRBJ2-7,CASSSMTSSEQYF
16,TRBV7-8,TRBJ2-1,CASSLRPAVTGNEQFF
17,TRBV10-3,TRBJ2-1,CAISESGRPSSYNEQFF
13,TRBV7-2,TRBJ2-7,CASSLRLTYEQYF
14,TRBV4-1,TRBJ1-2,CASSHQVKQGGYTF
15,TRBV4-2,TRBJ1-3,CASSQDLTGEDTIYF
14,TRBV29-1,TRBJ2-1,CSAMSRVSYNEQFF
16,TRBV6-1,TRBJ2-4,CASSEAGGVAKNIQYF
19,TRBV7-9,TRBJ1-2,CASSEWGGTGASPSYGYTF
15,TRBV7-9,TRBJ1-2,CASSADRGFDYGYTF
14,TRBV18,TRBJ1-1,CASSPQGRNTEAFF
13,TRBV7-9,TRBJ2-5,CASSPPSQETQYF
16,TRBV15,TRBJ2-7,CATSRDKRLVAHEQYF
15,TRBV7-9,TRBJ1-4,CASSTGDTANEKLFF
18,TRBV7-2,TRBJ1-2,CASSLGLFRRGRSGGYTF
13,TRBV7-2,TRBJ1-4,CASSLGSAGWLFF
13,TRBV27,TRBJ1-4,CASSLRGSEKLFF